These 4 T cell receptor beta chains share one sample of origin, sequenced in a study of T cell responses to AZD1222 COVID-19 vaccine. Assay used: immunoSEQ multiplex PCR; TCRdb lists only in-frame clones, some missing. The table lists approximately 80,000 clones, around 93% of them singletons. The specimen comprised peripheral blood, sampled 28 days after the second AZD1222 dose. Receptor source: an adult who received the AZD1222 COVID-19 vaccine.

This clone was detected once. V gene TRBV6-6 combines with J gene TRBJ2-7; unclear D gene. Looked up from germline, CDR1 is MNHNY and CDR2 is SVGAGI (reference sequence). V was shortened by 6 bases and J by 5 bases, with 11 bases between the two germline ends. This CDR3 region has 12 residues. The CDR3 sequence: CASSPPHHEQYF. CDR3 sequence (DNA): TGTGCCAGCAGCCCCCCCCACCACGAGCAGTACTTC.

The chain couples TRBV9 to TRBJ1-1; no clear D. This CDR3 has 13 amino acids. Deletions cut 4 bases from V and 6 bases from J, with 13 bases between. Germline CDR1 SGDLS, CDR2 YYNGEE. In DNA form, the CDR3 reads TGTGCCAGCAGCCCTATACGCGGCCCTGAAGCTTTCTTT. Amino acids: CASSPIRGPEAFF. The complete variable domain, with remaining parts taken from reference TRBV9 and TRBJ1-1, reads DSGVTQTPKHLITATGQRVTLRCSPRSGDLSVYWYQQSLDQGLQFLIQYYNGEERAKGNILERFSAQQFPDLHSELNLSSLELGDSALYFCASSPIRGPEAFFGQGTRLTVV.

This chain uses TRBV5-6 with TRBJ2-7; 8 bases are a match to TRBD1. Germline V gene sequence: CDR1 SGHDT, CDR2 YYEEEE. The V segment lost 5 bases and the J segment 4 bases; nucleotides outside the gene matches: 5. The CDR3 runs to 13 residues. CDR3 nucleotides: TGTGCCAGCAGGGGGACAGGTCAGTACGAGCAGTACTTC. Amino acids: CASRGTGQYEQYF.

The CDR3 DNA reads as TGTGCCAGCAGTTTAGGTTGGGACTCAAAAGAGACCCAGTACTTC. The encoded protein is CASSLGWDSKETQYF. V usage is TRBV5-5 and J usage is TRBJ2-5; maybe TRBD2 (6 bases). Germline CDR1 and CDR2: SGHKS and YYEKEE (reference sequence). The CDR3 is 15 amino acids. Trimming removed 5 bases from V and 3 bases from J, with 17 bases in between.